The count of the clone carrying this T cell receptor beta chain is one. The antigen remains undetermined. The germline CDR1 and CDR2 sequences are SEHNR and FQNEAQ (reference sequence). The CDR3 consists of 12 residues. Trimming took off 6 bases at V and 8 bases at J, with 10 bases between the two ends. This specimen belongs to a study of OX40 agonist ivuxolimab in advanced cancers. About the research overall: Patients received ivuxolimab, an intravenous treatment, every 2 weeks at 0.01 to 10 mg/kg. Study-wide points: CD8+ T cells were the subset that, on average, had more expanded clones than CD4+.

Measured with immunoSEQ multiplex PCR; TCRdb has only the in-frame clones, and not every one. The data contain tens of thousands of clones, 70% to 80% of them singletons. This chain uses TRBV7-9 with TRBJ1-4; D remains ambiguous. This specimen was CD4+ or CD8+ T cells sorted from blood, taken in a trial of the OX40 agonist ivuxolimab. This receptor was taken from an adult with an advanced solid tumor such as melanoma, head and neck, liver or kidney cancer. The DNA for the CDR3 is TGTGCCAGCAGACGTTTTGACGAAAAACTGTTTTTT. Translated: CASRRFDEKLFF.